This T cell receptor (beta chain) was documented in a study of tumor and adjacent non-tumor tissue in lung cancer. Study background: The cohort had about a dozen adenocarcinoma, 2 squamous cell and 1 small cell patients. On average, productive TCRbeta reads reached about 4 million per sample. Study-wide points: Compared with tumor, normal lung showed significantly lower TCR diversity.

A modified ARM-PCR protocol with three rounds of nested PCR amplified TCRbeta. TCRdb processed the multiplex PCR reads anew with MiXCR; each CDR3 protein has one entry. The sample holds 60,000 to 85,000 distinct CDR3 sequences, around four fifths seen once. The CDR3 has 15 amino acids. Looked up from germline, CDR1 is MGHRA and CDR2 is YSYEKL. The template was RNA from unsorted bulk tissue. Regarding this clonotype: The antigen remains undetermined. A read error may produce the germline difference seen at one junction end.

This receptor was taken from a woman aged 50 to 60 with non-small cell lung cancer. V is TRBV4-1 and J is TRBJ2-7; D is uncertain. Source material: lung tumor tissue. The CDR3 DNA reads as TGCGACAGCAGCCAATGGTCCTCTTGCCTCGACGAGCAGTACTTC. It encodes CDSSQWSSCLDEQYF.